This T cell receptor (beta chain) originates from a study of blood T cell repertoires in COVID-19. On the study more broadly: COVID-19 samples, acute and convalescent, were from the United States, Italy and Spain. The cDNA or gDNA used as material had been derived from T cells, B-cell-depleted T cells, or PBMCs.

Per germline, CDR1 SGHTA and CDR2 FQGNSA. The J segment lost 6 bases and the V segment lost 5 bases, leaving 7 bases of the junction unmatched. The CDR3 sequence is 15 residues long. Produced via immunoSEQ multiplex PCR; TCRdb's table is partial and in-frame only. The sample yields some 200,000 clones, more than 80% seen once. The sequenced material came from peripheral blood. The chain links TRBV7-2 to TRBJ1-6; 7 bases are shared with TRBD1. The sequence came from a woman aged 80 or older with acute or convalescent COVID-19. The CDR3 DNA reads TGTGCCAGCAGCCCCCAACAGGGGCCTAATTCACCCCTCCACTTT. Translated: CASSPQQGPNSPLHF.